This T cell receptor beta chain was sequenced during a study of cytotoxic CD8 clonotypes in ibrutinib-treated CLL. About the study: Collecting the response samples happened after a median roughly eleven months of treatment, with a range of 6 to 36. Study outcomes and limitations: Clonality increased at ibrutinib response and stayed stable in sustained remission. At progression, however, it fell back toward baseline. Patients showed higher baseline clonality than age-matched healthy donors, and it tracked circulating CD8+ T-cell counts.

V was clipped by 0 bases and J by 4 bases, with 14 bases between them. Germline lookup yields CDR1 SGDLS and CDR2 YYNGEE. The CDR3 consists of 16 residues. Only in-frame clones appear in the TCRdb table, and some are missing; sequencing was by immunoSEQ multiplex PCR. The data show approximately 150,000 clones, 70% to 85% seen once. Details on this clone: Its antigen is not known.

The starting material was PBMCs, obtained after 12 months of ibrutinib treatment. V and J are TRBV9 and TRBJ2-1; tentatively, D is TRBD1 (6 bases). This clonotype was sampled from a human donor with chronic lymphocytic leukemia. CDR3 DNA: TGTGCCAGCAGCGTAGGGTGGGGGACAATATACAATGAGCAGTTCTTC. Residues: CASSVGWGTIYNEQFF.